The 21 T cell receptor beta chains below were found in one sample sequenced in a study of early T cells in non-severe SARS-CoV-2 infection (dated by TCRdb to the early 2020s). The library was generated by 5' RACE. The run used a NextSeq 500. TCRdb reran the public reads through fastp at Q25 and MiXCR, keeping productive beta chains. Each CDR3 protein gets just one entry, which takes the most common genes and DNA from the rows behind it. The sample has just over 60,000 distinct CDR3 sequences on record, about 9.9% of them singletons. The top ten constitute less than 1.5% of the sample. The sequenced sample consisted of whole blood. These receptors all stem from an adult who was a healthcare worker with PCR-confirmed SARS-CoV-2 infection or an uninfected control (not recorded which).

This clonotype turned up a few times. The chain links TRBV10-2 to TRBJ2-5; TRBD1 might be the D (6 bases). This CDR3 contains 14 residues. The V gene lost 0 bases and the J gene lost 9 bases, with 14 bases spanning the gap. Per the germline V gene, CDR1 is WSHSY and CDR2 is SAAADI. The CDR3 nucleotides are TGCGCCAGCAGTGAGTCGCGCCTAGGGGGTTCCCAGTACTTC. Protein sequence: CASSESRLGGSQYF.

This clonotype was picked up many times. V is TRBV15 and J is TRBJ2-7; weak D call: TRBD2 (6 bases). CDR1 is LNHNV, CDR2 YYDKDF, per germline (reference sequence). V was trimmed by 5 bases and J by 0 bases, leaving 11 bases between them. CDR3 length equals 14 residues. The CDR3 reads CATSGGEVSYEQYV. Here the CDR3 DNA reads TGTGCCACCAGCGGAGGGGAGGTCTCCTACGAGCAGTACGTC.

This clonotype has more than one count but fewer than ten. J is TRBJ2-1 and V is TRBV7-2, with 8 positions matching TRBD2. This CDR3 has 17 residues. Germline CDR1 SGHTA, CDR2 FQGNSA. With 3 bases clipped from V and 4 bases from J, the junction kept 11 bases outside the gene matches. The DNA of the CDR3 is TGTGCCAGCAGCTTGTCGTCCGGCGGGGGGATATACAATGAGCAGTTCTTC. Amino acid sequence: CASSLSSGGGIYNEQFF.

This clonotype was counted ten times or more. The genes are TRBV5-4 and TRBJ1-1, with D hard to call. This CDR3 contains 13 residues. Between the trimmed V and J ends, which lost 0 bases and 8 bases, there was a span of 11 bases. The V gene's germline CDR1 is SGHNT and CDR2 YYREEE (reference sequence). CDR3 amino acids: CASSLVLSEEAFF. The CDR3 coding sequence is TGTGCCAGCAGCTTGGTATTATCAGAAGAAGCTTTCTTT.

This clonotype was observed a handful of times. The J gene is TRBJ1-6, the V gene TRBV5-5; TRBD1 matches at 7 bases. This CDR3 has 15 residues. Germline V lookup: CDR1 SGHKS, CDR2 YYEKEE (reference sequence). V dropped 3 bases and J dropped 4; count of bases not matched to a gene: 4. The CDR3 sequence is CASSSETGYNSPLHF. The CDR3 DNA sequence: TGTGCCAGCAGCTCGGAGACAGGGTATAATTCACCCCTCCACTTT.

This clonotype showed up just a few times. The V call is TRBV12-3 or TRBV12-4, the J call TRBJ2-1; the match to TRBD2 covers 9 bases. CDR3 size: 14 residues. V lost 6 bases to trimming and J lost 8 bases; unmatched junction nucleotides: 8. The CDR3 here is CASRGRRGGHEQFF. The CDR3 DNA follows: TGTGCCAGCAGAGGCCGGCGGGGGGGCCATGAGCAGTTCTTC.

This clonotype showed up just a few times. J is TRBJ1-1 and V is TRBV2; D gene uncertain. Germline CDR1 SNHLY, CDR2 FYNNEI. With 3 bases removed from V and 1 base from J, the gap between germline ends came to 18 bases. The CDR3 loop spans 17 amino acids. In nucleotides, the CDR3 is TGTGCCAGCAGTGAGTGGTTCCAGGTGATTAGGAACACTGAAGCTTTCTTT. As protein: CASSEWFQVIRNTEAFF. Based on the CDR3 plus reference TRBV2 and TRBJ1-1, the full variable domain is EPEVTQTPSHQVTQMGQEVILRCVPISNHLYFYWYRQILGQKVEFLVSFYNNEISEKSEIFDDQFSVERPDGSNFTLKIRSTKLEDSAMYFCASSEWFQVIRNTEAFFGQGTRLTVV.

This clonotype came up a few times. This rearrangement joins TRBV14 to TRBJ1-4; 10 bases line up with TRBD1. The V and J ends lost 4 bases and 10 bases, in that order; junction bases with no gene match: 9. The CDR3 runs to 15 residues. The germline gives CDR1 SGHDN, CDR2 FVKESK. CDR3 amino acids: CASSPRQGAVGKLFF. The DNA of the CDR3 is TGTGCCAGCAGCCCTCGACAGGGGGCTGTTGGAAAACTGTTTTTT.

The chain couples TRBV3-1 to TRBJ1-1; D call uncertain. Germline values: CDR1 LGHDT, CDR2 YNNKEL (reference sequence). CDR3 length equals 14 residues. Trimming pared 1 base from V and 0 bases from J, leaving 6 bases between. Here the CDR3 DNA reads TGTGCCAGCAGCCAAGGACATTTGAACACTGAAGCTTTCTTT. It is translated as CASSQGHLNTEAFF.

This clonotype was seen many times. The rearrangement uses TRBV12-3 or TRBV12-4 and TRBJ2-2, with TRBD1 matching over 7 bases. J lost 2 bases, V lost 5 bases, and 5 bases had no gene match. The length of the CDR3 is 15 residues. CDR3 loop: CASSAQGINTGELFF. As DNA, the CDR3 is TGTGCCAGCAGTGCACAGGGGATCAACACCGGGGAGCTGTTTTTT.

The chain carries TRBV7-2 and TRBJ2-1, with D possibly TRBD2 on 5 matching bases. With 2 bases removed from V and 12 bases from J, the gap between germline ends came to 20 bases. The length of the CDR3 is 15 residues. The germline CDR1 and CDR2 sequences are SGHTA and FQGNSA. The CDR3 here is CASSLISGASRGQFF. The CDR3, as DNA: TGTGCCAGCAGCTTAATAAGCGGTGCCAGCCGGGGGCAGTTCTTC.

This clonotype occurred a few times. The rearrangement uses TRBV9 and TRBJ1-3; 8 bases map to TRBD1. This CDR3 has 17 residues. V lost 4 bases and J lost 4; bases outside the gene matches: 13. Germline lookup yields CDR1 SGDLS and CDR2 YYNGEE. CDR3 nucleotide sequence: TGTGCCAGCAGCCCGACCGTAAGGACAGGGCCCGGAAACACCATATATTTT. Protein: CASSPTVRTGPGNTIYF.

At least ten counts were recorded for this clonotype. The V and J genes are TRBV6-5 and TRBJ2-1, with no clear D. V shed 6 bases and J shed 3 bases, with 9 bases lying between them. The CDR3 contains 13 residues. Germline V gene lookup returns CDR1 MNHEY and CDR2 SVGAGI. The chain's CDR3 is CASRPNHYNEQFF. The DNA of the CDR3 is TGTGCCAGCAGGCCCAATCACTACAATGAGCAGTTCTTC.

This clonotype has only a few counts. The chain has TRBV6-5 and TRBJ1-5, with 7 bases identical to TRBD1. The trim removed 5 bases at V and 0 bases at J, leaving 4 bases unmatched. The CDR3 loop spans 15 amino acids. Germline V gene lookup returns CDR1 MNHEY and CDR2 SVGAGI. The DNA for the CDR3 is TGTGCCAGCAGTAAGACAGGGAGTAGCAATCAGCCCCAGCATTTT. This translates into CASSKTGSSNQPQHF.

This chain joins TRBV2 and TRBJ1-5; D gene uncertain. Germline assignment: CDR1 SNHLY and CDR2 FYNNEI. V dropped 4 bases and J dropped 2 bases, with 9 bases sitting between them. This CDR3 spans 14 amino acids. The DNA of the CDR3 is TGTGCCAGCAGTGCGGACCTAGGCAATCAGCCCCAGCATTTT. As protein: CASSADLGNQPQHF.

The J gene is TRBJ1-2, the V gene TRBV2, with TRBD1 identical over 7 bases. The germline CDR1 and CDR2 sequences are SNHLY and FYNNEI. The CDR3 covers 14 residues. V lost 8 bases, J lost 8 bases, and 14 bases stayed unmatched. This CDR3 is CASGSQGPRWGYTF. Written as DNA, the CDR3 is TGTGCCAGCGGTTCACAGGGGCCAAGATGGGGCTACACCTTC.

The table lists this clonotype with a few counts. CDR3 nucleotides: TGCGCCAGCAGCCGGACGATGGGCGGTCAAGAGACCCAGTACTTC. It codes for CASSRTMGGQETQYF. The gene calls are TRBV4-1 and TRBJ2-5; no clear D. Germline lookup yields CDR1 MGHRA and CDR2 YSYEKL. The CDR3 has 15 amino acids. Trimming shortened V by 4 bases and J by 2 bases, and 14 bases separated the two germline ends.

This clonotype was detected many times. This chain uses TRBV20-1 with TRBJ1-5; D unclear. The germline V gene has CDR1 DFQATT and CDR2 SNEGSKA (reference sequence). V was shortened by 5 bases and J by 6 bases, with 11 bases between the two germline ends. The CDR3 has 12 amino acids. The CDR3: CSALSLGQPQHF. CDR3 DNA sequence: TGCAGTGCTTTGAGTCTCGGTCAGCCCCAGCATTTT.

The DNA for the CDR3 is TGCGCCAGCAAAAAGGAGGGCAATGAGCAGTTCTTC. Translation: CASKKEGNEQFF. The J gene is TRBJ2-1, the V gene TRBV4-1; perhaps TRBD2 as D (6 bases). Trimming shortened V by 7 bases and J by 6 bases, and 10 bases separated the two germline ends. The CDR3 contains 12 residues. Germline V CDR1 and CDR2: MGHRA, YSYEKL.

CDR3 bases: TGTGCCAGCAGCCAAGCCCAGACAGAAAACTATGGCTACACCTTC. Translation: CASSQAQTENYGYTF. The chain has TRBV3-1 and TRBJ1-2, with TRBD1 as a possible D gene (5 bases). V was cut by 1 base and J by 2 bases, with 11 bases left in between. In germline, CDR1 is LGHDT, CDR2 YNNKEL (reference sequence). The CDR3 has 15 amino acids.

There are many counts of this clonotype. This chain connects TRBV7-3 to TRBJ2-2; D might be TRBD1 or TRBD2, each matching 5 bases. V shed 5 bases and J shed 8 bases, with 12 bases lying between them. Germline V gene data show CDR1 as SGHTA and CDR2 as FQGTGA. The CDR3 consists of 13 residues. Here the CDR3 reads CASSEDGGGELFF. CDR3 DNA sequence: TGTGCCAGCAGCGAAGATGGGGGTGGGGAGCTGTTTTTT.